This entry describes one T cell receptor beta chain. V dropped 3 bases and J dropped 3; count of bases not matched to a gene: 6. This CDR3 comprises 15 residues. Germline CDR1 is SGHTA and CDR2 is FQGNSA. TCRdb's copy holds only in-frame clones and misses some; the assay was immunoSEQ multiplex PCR. Of more than 60,000 clones in the sample, just under 90% were seen once. These data originate in a study of technical replicates of blood from several donors. The specimen was PBMCs. This chain connects TRBV7-2 to TRBJ2-7; 9 bases fit TRBD1. The TCR sequence derives from a human donor in good health. Some clones in this sample may be carry-over from other donors' samples. Written as DNA, the CDR3 is TGTGCCAGCAGCTTCCGGGACAGGGCTTTCTACGAGCAGTACTTC. Residues: CASSFRDRAFYEQYF.